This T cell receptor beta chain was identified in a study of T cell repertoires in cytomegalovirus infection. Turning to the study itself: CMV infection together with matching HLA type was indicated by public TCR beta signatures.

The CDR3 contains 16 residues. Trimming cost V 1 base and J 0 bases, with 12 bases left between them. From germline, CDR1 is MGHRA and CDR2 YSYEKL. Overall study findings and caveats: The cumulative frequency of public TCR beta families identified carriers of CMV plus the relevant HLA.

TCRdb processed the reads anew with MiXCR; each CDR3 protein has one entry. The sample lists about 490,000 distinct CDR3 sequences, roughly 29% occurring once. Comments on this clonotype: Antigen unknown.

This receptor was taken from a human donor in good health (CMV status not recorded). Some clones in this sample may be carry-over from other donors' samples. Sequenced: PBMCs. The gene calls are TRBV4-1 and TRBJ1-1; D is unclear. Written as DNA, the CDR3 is TGCGCCAGCAGCCAAGTTTCACAAACTCTGAACACTGAAGCTTTCTTT. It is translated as CASSQVSQTLNTEAFF.